The clone carrying this T cell receptor beta chain has just a few counts. Its antigen is not identified. V dropped 4 bases and J dropped 4; count of bases not matched to a gene: 9. This CDR3 spans 16 amino acids. The germline gives CDR1 ENHRY, CDR2 SYGVKD. TCRdb fed the 5' RACE reads into MiXCR, producing one record per CDR3 protein. The data show 300,000 or so distinct CDR3 sequences, roughly 4.3% seen once. The source of the sample is a study of T cells after yellow fever vaccination. Study-wide background: The SMART-Seq v4 Ultra Low Input method served to prepare the low-cell-number fractions. Overall study findings and caveats: High-abundance clonotypes from the bulk population could contaminate FACS-sorted repertoires. In post-booster samples, most primary-vaccination clones reappeared (approximately 97% CD4, roughly 89% CD8). Compared with primary, the secondary response was weaker and peaked at day 5, not 15.

The chain is built from TRBV10-3 and TRBJ2-2; 7 bases are shared with TRBD1. The sample was PBMCs, taken 5 days after the yellow fever booster vaccination. The clonotype originates from a man aged 18 to 35 who received the YFV17D yellow fever vaccine. In nucleotides, the CDR3 is TGTGCCATCAGTGTACGTGGACAGGACTCCACCGGGGAGCTGTTTTTT. Its protein product is CAISVRGQDSTGELFF.